This TCR beta chain originates from a study of T cells after yellow fever vaccination. Study conclusions and caveats: Once the booster was given, most primary-vaccination clones reappeared, at just over 95% for CD4 and around 90% for CD8.

One entry per CDR3 protein results from TCRdb running MiXCR on the 5' RACE reads. The data hold 500,000 to 650,000 distinct CDR3 sequences, with 9% to 15% observed a single time. About this clonotype itself: Its antigen is still unknown.

V was pared by 9 bases and J by 8 bases, with 19 bases between. The CDR3 runs to 14 residues. The germline V gene has CDR1 LNHDA and CDR2 SQIVND (reference sequence). The sequencing here drew on PBMCs, taken on the day of the yellow fever booster vaccination. J is TRBJ2-2 and V is TRBV19; D is perhaps TRBD1 or TRBD2 (5 bases each). The source of this sequence is a man aged 25 to 45 who received the YFV17D yellow fever vaccine. The CDR3 DNA reads as TGTGCCAGCCGGGACCCAGGCTTATTGGGGGAGCTGTTTTTT. Translated, it gives CASRDPGLLGELFF.